This T cell receptor beta chain stems from a study of shared clonotypes between healthy human individuals. Study information: Researchers assigned three CD4 naive, three CD4 memory, two CD8 naive and one CD8 memory plate to each donor. Study-wide points: Memory subsets generally showed lower estimated richness than naive subsets.

How the authors handled the data: With immunoSEQ giving junction-only sequences and no quality scores, filtering differed. Measured with immunoSEQ multiplex PCR; TCRdb has only the in-frame clones, and not every one. For V, J and clone size, that table is used; D and trimming come from the DNA. The table records around 2,000,000 clones, approximately 95% of them present only once. V lost 0 bases and J lost 5; bases outside the gene matches: 18. This CDR3 has 19 amino acids. Germline V CDR1 and CDR2: PRHDT, FYEKMQ (reference sequence). As for this clone: What it recognizes is unknown.

CD45RO-negative CD8 cells positively selected for CCR7 made up the naive population, which excluded terminally differentiated effector memory CD45RA+ cells. The clonotype comes from a young man in good health. Source material: naive CD8+ T cells sorted from blood. The chain recombines TRBV13 with TRBJ1-2; 7 positions match TRBD1. This chain's CDR3 is CASSLGRSSLAGGRYGYTF. CDR3 sequence (DNA): TGTGCCAGCAGCTTAGGGAGAAGTAGTTTGGCAGGGGGAAGGTATGGCTACACCTTC.